This TCR beta chain was captured by sequencing in a study of T cell repertoires in cytomegalovirus infection. Study information: Indications came from public TCR beta signatures; they pointed to CMV infection and to a matching HLA type.

A remark on this clonotype: Its antigen remains unidentified.

Study results and limitations: HLA-C-restricted, CMV-specific TCR beta clonotypes were dominant ex vivo. Carriers of CMV and the relevant HLA type were discriminated by public TCR beta frequency.

In TCRdb, the reads were re-called with MiXCR into one record per CDR3 protein. Among about 190,000 distinct CDR3 sequences listed, about 30% were seen once. In germline, CDR1 is SGHTA, CDR2 FQGNSA. The CDR3 is made up of 14 amino acids. After removal of 4 bases from V and 14 bases from J, the junction contained 13 bases not matched to a gene. The source is a human donor in good health (CMV status not recorded). Some clones in this sample may be carry-over from other donors' samples. The chain combines TRBV7-2 with TRBJ2-3, with 9 bases aligning to TRBD1. Source material: PBMCs. CDR3 loop: CASSSPTLGQGGYF. The CDR3 DNA reads TGTGCCAGCAGCTCCCCTACATTGGGACAGGGCGGGTATTTT. The variable domain in full, with the rest retrieved from reference TRBV7-2 and TRBJ2-3, is GAGVSQSPSNKVTEKGKDVELRCDPISGHTALYWYRQSLGQGLEFLIYFQGNSAPDKSGLPSDRFSAERTGGSVSTLTIQRTQQEDSAVYLCASSSPTLGQGGYFGPGTRLTVL.